The rows below give T cell receptor beta chains drawn from one sample of a study of blood T cell repertoires in COVID-19. Sequenced by immunoSEQ multiplex PCR; TCRdb stores in-frame clones only, minus some. The repertoire holds around 300,000 clones, with around 87% as singletons. Sequencing was carried out using PBMCs or T cells enriched from blood (not recorded which). The receptors derive from a woman aged 25 to 39 who had recovered from COVID-19. CDR3s include the opening cysteine and the closing phenylalanine or tryptophan. A D gene is named only where the DNA matches it firmly. Clone size is shown for a subset of rows, as once, few, many or a class of expanded clone.

length,V,size,D,J,CDR3,DNA
17,TRBV27,-,-,TRBJ1-4,CASSHGPGPGGNEKLFF,TGTGCCAGCAGTCACGGTCCGGGCCCTGGGGGGAATGAAAAACTGTTTTTT
14,TRBV30,-,TRBD1,TRBJ2-7,CAWSRGRGPYEQYF,TGTGCCTGGAGTAGGGGCAGGGGGCCTTACGAGCAGTACTTC
14,TRBV6-5,once,-,TRBJ2-7,CASSYSSGFYEQYF,TGTGCCAGCAGTTACAGCTCGGGGTTCTACGAGCAGTACTTC
14,TRBV6-5,-,-,TRBJ1-5,CASSTAGGYQPQHF,TGTGCCAGCAGTACAGCGGGGGGATATCAGCCCCAGCATTTT
16,TRBV19,-,TRBD2,TRBJ2-4,CASSGQPSSGKNIQYF,TGTGCCAGTAGTGGACAACCTTCTAGCGGCAAAAACATTCAGTACTTC
15,TRBV5-1,-,TRBD1,TRBJ1-4,CASSPEGQANEKLFF,TGCGCCAGCAGCCCAGAGGGACAGGCTAATGAAAAACTGTTTTTT
17,TRBV7-8,-,TRBD2,TRBJ2-5,CASSVGTTRVGQETQYF,TGTGCCAGCAGCGTCGGGACTACAAGGGTAGGGCAAGAGACCCAGTACTTC
14,TRBV7-2,-,TRBD1,TRBJ1-3,CASSPQGVMNTIYF,TGTGCCAGCAGCCCGCAGGGGGTAATGAACACCATATATTTT
16,TRBV6-1,-,TRBD1,TRBJ1-4,CASSVTAGTGGEKLFF,TGTGCCAGCAGTGTGACGGCTGGGACAGGGGGTGAAAAACTGTTTTTT
18,TRBV5-1,few,TRBD2,TRBJ2-2,CASSLLLAGGSNTGELFF,TGCGCCAGCAGCCTCCTTCTAGCGGGGGGCTCGAACACCGGGGAGCTGTTTTTT
16,TRBV3-1/TRBV3-2,once,-,TRBJ2-1,CASSQPLSHSYNEQFF,TGTGCCAGCAGCCAACCTCTCTCACACTCCTACAATGAGCAGTTCTTC
13,TRBV28,once,-,TRBJ1-2,CASSLVGVHGYTF,TGTGCCAGCAGTCTAGTGGGAGTTCATGGCTACACCTTC
16,TRBV7-8,once,TRBD1,TRBJ1-3,CASTLTGGQTGNTIYF,TGTGCCAGCACCCTAACAGGGGGACAAACTGGAAACACCATATATTTT
14,TRBV2,-,-,TRBJ1-5,CASSEQVQGQPQHF,TGTGCCAGCAGTGAGCAGGTACAGGGCCAGCCCCAGCATTTT
14,TRBV10-3,-,-,TRBJ1-5,CASSVGVSNQPQHF,TGTGCCAGCTCGGTAGGAGTTAGCAATCAGCCCCAGCATTTT
16,TRBV4-3,-,-,TRBJ2-3,CASSQGLGHRTDTQYF,TGCGCCAGCAGCCAAGGTCTTGGACATCGCACAGATACGCAGTATTTT
13,TRBV24-1,-,-,TRBJ1-2,CATSDTFHYGYTF,TGTGCCACCAGTGATACTTTTCACTATGGCTACACCTTC